This T cell receptor (beta chain) was identified in a study of regulatory T cells in long-lasting Graves disease. V lost 0 bases, J lost 2 bases, and 21 bases lay in between. The CDR3 is 18 residues long. Per germline, CDR1 DFQATT and CDR2 SNEGSKA (reference sequence). The time point is: newly diagnosed GD, antithyroid drugs for less than 3 months. The TCR library was made from RNA extracted from PBMCs. This clonotype was found a few times. Sequencing libraries for TCR beta were prepared with iRepertoire HTBI primers and Arm-PCR of CDR3 regions. TCRdb fed the multiplex PCR reads into MiXCR, producing one record per CDR3 protein. The sample shows some 340,000 distinct CDR3 sequences, roughly 10% of them seen only once. The same specimen was also included in a second study, on T cells in Graves' hyperthyroidism and ophthalmopathy.

The receptor was isolated from a woman under 30 with Graves disease. The sample consisted of peripheral blood mononuclear cells (PBMCs), taken at new diagnosis, from a patient treated with antithyroid drugs. The chain has TRBV20-1 and TRBJ2-3, with D uncertain. The CDR3 region is CSARDLGSASTFTDTQYF. CDR3 in DNA: TGCAGTGCTAGAGATTTAGGTTCGGCTTCAACTTTCACAGATACGCAGTATTTT.